Listed here is a single T cell receptor (beta chain). The sample originates from a study of blood T cell repertoires in COVID-19. The data were produced by immunoSEQ multiplex PCR, yet TCRdb's version contains in-frame clones alone and is incomplete. The top ten hold less than 4% of the sample, which has 140,000 to 150,000 clones, 85% to 90% seen once. Per the germline V gene, CDR1 is MDHEN and CDR2 is SYDVKM. V was shortened by 6 bases and J by 4 bases, with 15 bases between the two germline ends. The CDR3 is 14 amino acids. This TCR was recovered from a woman aged 60-70 years with active COVID-19. The sample consisted of peripheral blood. The rearrangement uses TRBV28 and TRBJ1-2; D gene uncertain. The CDR3: CASRQHGGGYGYTF. The DNA for the CDR3 is TGTGCCAGCAGGCAACACGGCGGAGGCTATGGCTACACCTTC.